Presented here are 31 T cell receptor beta chains from one specimen sequenced in a study of T-cell memory formation after mild COVID-19. TCRdb independently ran MiXCR on the 5' RACE reads; one entry per CDR3 protein. The table has approximately 250,000 distinct CDR3 sequences, about 16% seen once. Sequenced input: PBMCs or a T cell subset sorted from them (not recorded which). These receptors were obtained from a man aged 18 to 30 who had mild COVID-19 (a few samples of this study predate the infection). Cell type and time point are not known.

This clonotype has a handful of counts. The chain combines TRBV7-2 with TRBJ2-5; either TRBD1 or TRBD2 may fit D (5 bases each). This CDR3 has 15 amino acids. Trimming stripped 1 base from V and 9 bases from J, with 18 bases between. Germline CDR1 reads SGHTA; CDR2 reads FQGNSA. CDR3 protein: CASSLGVGPEKAQYF. Here the CDR3 DNA reads TGTGCCAGCAGCTTAGGTGTGGGACCAGAAAAGGCCCAGTACTTC. Based on the CDR3 plus reference TRBV7-2 and TRBJ2-5, the full variable domain is GAGVSQSPSNKVTEKGKDVELRCDPISGHTALYWYRQSLGQGLEFLIYFQGNSAPDKSGLPSDRFSAERTGGSVSTLTIQRTQQEDSAVYLCASSLGVGPEKAQYFGPGTRLLVL.

This clonotype was detected only a few times. V gene TRBV5-5 combines with J gene TRBJ2-7; D might be TRBD1 (5 bases). V lost 0 bases and J lost 2, with 9 bases in between. Germline assignment: CDR1 SGHKS and CDR2 YYEKEE (reference sequence). The CDR3 loop spans 14 amino acids. The DNA for the CDR3 is TGTGCCAGCAGCTTGGTCGGCAGGGCCTACGAGCAGTACGTC. Translated: CASSLVGRAYEQYV.

This sequence joins TRBV2 and TRBJ1-5; D unresolved. In germline, CDR1 is SNHLY, CDR2 FYNNEI. The V and J ends lost 6 bases and 3 bases respectively, with 12 bases between them. CDR3 length: 14 amino acids. DNA of the CDR3: TGTGCCAGCAGCCCTTTTATGAACAATCAGCCCCAGCATTTT. Its protein product is CASSPFMNNQPQHF.

The chain uses TRBV6-2 or TRBV6-3 and TRBJ2-4, with D tentatively TRBD1 (5 bases). CDR1 and CDR2 (germline): MNHEY, SVGEGT. The CDR3 has 19 amino acids. V was trimmed by 0 bases and J by 0 bases, leaving 18 bases between them. CDR3 protein: CASSYSTASLSLAKNIQYF. In DNA, the CDR3 is TGTGCCAGCAGTTACTCGACAGCCTCGTTATCGCTAGCCAAAAACATTCAGTACTTC.

The sample holds a few counts of this clonotype. The chain employs TRBV5-1 and TRBJ2-7; TRBD2 agrees at 10 bases. The CDR3 is 16 residues long. Germline CDR1 and CDR2: SGHRS and YFSETQ. After removal of 2 bases from V and 1 base from J, the junction contained 6 bases not matched to a gene. The CDR3 DNA reads TGCGCCAGCAGCTTTTTGCCTAGCGGGGGATCCTACGAGCAGTACGTC. Its protein is CASSFLPSGGSYEQYV.

This clonotype was detected a few times. CDR3 sequence reads: CASSGGGSYEQYV. The CDR3 bases are TGTGCCAGCAGTGGGGGAGGCTCCTACGAGCAGTACGTC. V is TRBV2 and J is TRBJ2-7; D perhaps matches TRBD2 (6 bases). Germline CDR1 SNHLY, CDR2 FYNNEI. The CDR3 spans 13 residues. Trimming left V 4 bases short and J 0 bases short, with 7 bases between.

The chain links TRBV7-6 to TRBJ2-5; D gene unclear. Trimming removed 2 bases from V and 0 bases from J, with 7 bases in between. The germline V gene has CDR1 SGHVS and CDR2 FNYEAQ. The CDR3 sequence is 14 residues long. DNA for the CDR3: TGTGCCAGCAGCTTAAAAGCAGACCAAGAGACCCAGTACTTC. Amino acids: CASSLKADQETQYF.

J is TRBJ2-7 and V is TRBV5-6, with 7 bases fitting TRBD1. The J segment lost 4 bases and the V segment lost 4 bases, leaving 2 bases of the junction unmatched. Looked up from germline, CDR1 is SGHDT and CDR2 is YYEEEE. CDR3 length: 12 amino acids. Written as DNA, the CDR3 is TGTGCCAGCAGCATGGGACAGTACGAGCAGTACGTC. Protein sequence: CASSMGQYEQYV.

This chain uses TRBV5-3 with TRBJ1-2; possible D gene TRBD1, 5 bases. TRBV5-3 is annotated as an ORF whose role is uncertain. V shed 4 bases and J shed 7 bases, with 20 bases lying between them. This CDR3 contains 15 residues. This CDR3 reads CARSRQELRTCGYTF. In DNA form, the CDR3 reads TGTGCCAGAAGCCGTCAGGAGCTAAGGACATGTGGCTACACCTTC.

V gene TRBV20-1 combines with J gene TRBJ2-7, with unresolved D. This CDR3 has 14 residues. Germline V gene lookup returns CDR1 DFQATT and CDR2 SNEGSKA (reference sequence). Trimming removed 0 bases from V and 2 bases from J, with 11 bases in between. CDR3 amino acids: CSARDSVRPYEQYF. In DNA, the CDR3 is TGCAGTGCTAGAGATTCAGTAAGGCCCTACGAGCAGTACTTC.

Many counts were recorded for this clonotype. The genes are TRBV3-1 and TRBJ2-2; D not resolved. With 2 bases removed from V and 6 bases from J, the gap between germline ends came to 10 bases. The CDR3 is 14 residues long. The germline V gene encodes CDR1 LGHDT and CDR2 YNNKEL (reference sequence). CDR3 sequence reads: CASSQFIAAGELFF. The CDR3 region has the DNA TGTGCCAGCAGCCAATTCATAGCCGCCGGGGAGCTGTTTTTT. The variable domain in full, completed from reference TRBV3-1 and TRBJ2-2, reads DTAVSQTPKYLVTQMGNDKSIKCEQNLGHDTMYWYKQDSKKFLKIMFSYNNKELIINETVPNRFSPKSPDKAHLNLHINSLELGDSAVYFCASSQFIAAGELFFGEGSRLTVL.

This clonotype was detected only a few times. The chain links TRBV3-1 to TRBJ2-7, with D perhaps TRBD1 (5 bases). The V gene's germline CDR1 is LGHDT and CDR2 YNNKEL (reference sequence). V was shortened by 5 bases and J by 0 bases, with 8 bases between the two germline ends. The CDR3 runs to 13 residues. The CDR3 DNA sequence: TGTGCCAGCAGCTCTGACAGCTCCTACGAGCAGTACTTC. This gives the protein CASSSDSSYEQYF.

Only a few counts were recorded for this clonotype. The junction departs from the called germline gene at one end, perhaps through a read error. V usage is TRBV12-3 or TRBV12-4 and J usage is TRBJ1-2, with 7 bases aligning to TRBD1. There are 12 residues in the CDR3. CDR3 coding DNA: TGTGCCAGCAGTACCTACTCAGGGGGGTTGGTCTTC. This translates into CASSTYSGGLVF.

The chain carries TRBV20-1 and TRBJ2-3; D possibly corresponds to TRBD2 (7 bases). The CDR3 runs 13 residues. Germline CDR1 reads DFQATT; CDR2 reads SNEGSKA (reference sequence). V was pared by 6 bases and J by 2 bases, with 12 bases between. CDR3 loop: CSAEGGNTDTQYF. The CDR3 coding sequence is TGCAGTGCCGAGGGGGGGAACACAGATACGCAGTATTTT.

This clonotype was seen more than once but under ten times. The chain recombines TRBV7-2 with TRBJ2-7, with D maybe TRBD2 (6 bases). Germline values: CDR1 SGHTA, CDR2 FQGNSA. V shed 0 bases and J shed 4 bases, with 16 bases lying between them. The CDR3 contains 16 residues. The CDR3 DNA sequence: TGTGCCAGCAGCTTAGCGAGGGCTAGTGCGGGGTACGAGCAGTACTTC. The encoded protein is CASSLARASAGYEQYF.

CDR3 amino acids: CATSDAGLGGWQFF. The CDR3 DNA is TGTGCCACCAGTGATGCCGGACTTGGCGGCTGGCAGTTCTTC. The chain has TRBV24-1 and TRBJ2-1, with D tentatively TRBD2 (5 bases). V was clipped by 3 bases and J by 12 bases, with 17 bases between them. CDR1 is KGHDR and CDR2 is SFDVKD in the germline V gene. CDR3 length: 14 amino acids.

V usage is TRBV24-1 and J usage is TRBJ2-2; TRBD2 is a possible D gene (6 bases). The length of the CDR3 is 14 residues. Deletions cut 9 bases from V and 0 bases from J, with 10 bases between. Germline CDR1 and CDR2: KGHDR and SFDVKD. This CDR3 is CATDGGTNTGELFF. DNA of the CDR3: TGTGCCACCGATGGGGGGACGAACACCGGGGAGCTGTTTTTT.

The chain uses TRBV7-9 and TRBJ2-4, with 8 positions matching TRBD1. With 1 base clipped from V and 0 bases from J, the junction kept 11 bases outside the gene matches. In germline, CDR1 is SEHNR, CDR2 FQNEAQ (reference sequence). The CDR3 is made up of 19 amino acids. The chain's CDR3 is CASSLVDRGPPLAKNIQYF. CDR3 nucleotides: TGTGCCAGCAGCTTAGTCGACAGGGGTCCCCCTCTAGCCAAAAACATTCAGTACTTC.

The chain joins TRBV5-1 to TRBJ1-5, with D possibly being TRBD1 (5 bases). V was pared by 4 bases and J by 1 base, with 9 bases between. The germline V gene has CDR1 SGHRS and CDR2 YFSETQ. This CDR3 has 14 amino acids. CDR3 sequence (DNA): TGCGCCAGCAGCCCGGGGGAAAGCAATCAGCCCCAGCATTTT. Translation gives CASSPGESNQPQHF.

This clonotype showed up just a few times. The chain links TRBV5-1 to TRBJ1-1, with D possibly being TRBD1 (5 bases). The V end was cut by 3 bases, the J end by 7 bases, with 16 bases between. Germline lookup yields CDR1 SGHRS and CDR2 YFSETQ. The CDR3 runs 14 residues. DNA of the CDR3: TGCGCCAGCAGCTCCCTAGCGGACAAGCTTGAAGCTTTCTTT. This encodes CASSSLADKLEAFF. The full variable domain, in which reference TRBV5-1 and TRBJ1-1 provide the parts outside the CDR3, is KAGVTQTPRYLIKTRGQQVTLSCSPISGHRSVSWYQQTPGQGLQFLFEYFSETQRNKGNFPGRFSGRQFSNSRSEMNVSTLELGDSALYLCASSSLADKLEAFFGQGTRLTVV.

This rearrangement joins TRBV10-3 to TRBJ2-1, with D uncertain. CDR3 size: 15 residues. Germline V gene data show CDR1 as ENHRY and CDR2 as SYGVKD. V gave up 11 bases and J gave up 8 bases, with 25 bases separating them. CDR3 DNA sequence: TGTGCCGTAAGGAGCCTAGATCATAAGGCCGATGAGCAGTTCTTC. Protein sequence: CAVRSLDHKADEQFF.

J is TRBJ2-1 and V is TRBV5-1; the D gene is possibly TRBD1 (6 bases). The CDR3 has 16 amino acids. The germline CDR1 and CDR2 sequences are SGHRS and YFSETQ. Trimming cost V 4 bases and J 0 bases, with 14 bases left between them. CDR3 DNA: TGCGCCAGCAGCCCAGGGGTTACGAGCTCCTACAATGAGCAGTTCTTC. This encodes CASSPGVTSSYNEQFF.

The gene calls are TRBV5-1 and TRBJ2-4, with TRBD2 matching 11 bases. J lost 6 bases, V lost 3 bases, and 5 bases had no gene match. There are 15 residues in the CDR3. Germline CDR1 reads SGHRS; CDR2 reads YFSETQ. The CDR3 DNA sequence: TGCGCCAGCAGCTCAACCACTAGCGGGGGAAACATTCAGTACTTC. Translating it yields CASSSTTSGGNIQYF. The full variable domain, its missing parts supplied by reference TRBV5-1 and TRBJ2-4, is KAGVTQTPRYLIKTRGQQVTLSCSPISGHRSVSWYQQTPGQGLQFLFEYFSETQRNKGNFPGRFSGRQFSNSRSEMNVSTLELGDSALYLCASSSTTSGGNIQYFGAGTRLSVL.

This clonotype was seen a few times. The CDR3 DNA reads TGTGCCAGCAGCCCGCCGGGACAGGGGACCTTGAACACTGAAGCTTTCTTT. Translating gives CASSPPGQGTLNTEAFF. This chain uses TRBV7-9 with TRBJ1-1; 10 bases agree with TRBD1. The CDR3 runs 17 residues. Germline V CDR1 and CDR2: SEHNR, FQNEAQ (reference sequence). Trimming at V came to 5 bases and at J to 0 bases, leaving 9 bases not matched to a gene.

This clonotype has at least ten counts. The chain couples TRBV5-6 to TRBJ2-5; 8 bases align to TRBD1. Germline V lookup: CDR1 SGHDT, CDR2 YYEEEE. The CDR3 has 14 amino acids. With 4 bases clipped from V and 5 bases from J, the junction kept 7 bases outside the gene matches. CDR3 nucleotides: TGTGCCAGCAGCACACCCGGGACAGGCGAGACCCAGTACTTC. Protein sequence: CASSTPGTGETQYF.

This clonotype was recorded at least ten times. The genes are TRBV7-2 and TRBJ1-1, with D maybe TRBD1 (6 bases). The CDR3 extends over 14 amino acids. The germline V gene has CDR1 SGHTA and CDR2 FQGNSA. Trimming removed 5 bases at V and 3 bases at J, with 13 bases between. The CDR3 is CASSKPGQYTEAFF. As DNA, the CDR3 is TGTGCCAGCAGCAAACCGGGACAATACACTGAAGCTTTCTTT.

The gene calls are TRBV5-1 and TRBJ2-2; TRBD1 might be the D (6 bases). Trimming left V 1 base short and J 4 bases short, with 8 bases between. Germline V CDR1 and CDR2: SGHRS, YFSETQ. The CDR3 consists of 14 residues. Here the CDR3 reads CASSLTGPTGELFF. The CDR3 coding sequence is TGCGCCAGCAGCTTGACAGGGCCCACCGGGGAGCTGTTTTTT. The full variable domain, its missing parts supplied by reference TRBV5-1 and TRBJ2-2, is KAGVTQTPRYLIKTRGQQVTLSCSPISGHRSVSWYQQTPGQGLQFLFEYFSETQRNKGNFPGRFSGRQFSNSRSEMNVSTLELGDSALYLCASSLTGPTGELFFGEGSRLTVL.

This clonotype showed up just a few times. This chain connects TRBV2 to TRBJ1-2, with TRBD1 identical over 8 bases. Per germline, CDR1 SNHLY and CDR2 FYNNEI. The length of the CDR3 is 13 residues. V was pared by 4 bases and J by 3 bases, with 1 base of the junction left unmatched. The CDR3 DNA is TGTGCCAGCAGTGCGACAGGGGACTATGGCTACACCTTC. It translates to CASSATGDYGYTF.

This clonotype occurred a few times. V is TRBV12-3 or TRBV12-4 and J is TRBJ2-3; D is possibly TRBD1 (5 bases). The length of the CDR3 is 14 residues. The V and J ends lost 3 bases and 2 bases respectively, with 9 bases between them. CDR3 in DNA: TGTGCCAGCAGTTTCGCGACAGTCACAGATACGCAGTATTTT. This codes for CASSFATVTDTQYF.

The chain employs TRBV11-3 and TRBJ1-1; D may be TRBD1 (6 bases). V dropped 4 bases and J dropped 4 bases, with 13 bases sitting between them. Per germline, CDR1 SGHNT and CDR2 YENEEA. This CDR3 spans 14 amino acids. CDR3 coding DNA: TGTGCCAGCAGCTCACCTTCGGACAGCACTGAAGCTTTCTTT. It is translated as CASSSPSDSTEAFF.

This clonotype was counted between two and nine times. This chain uses TRBV7-2 with TRBJ2-1, with TRBD2 identical over 12 bases. J gave up 0 bases and V 4 bases, and 7 bases lay outside the gene matches. The CDR3 length is 18 residues. Germline CDR1 and CDR2: SGHTA and FQGNSA. The DNA for the CDR3 is TGTGCCAGCAGCTCTCCGACTAGCGGGGGCCTCTCCTACAATGAGCAGTTCTTC. Protein: CASSSPTSGGLSYNEQFF.